One sample yielded the 30 T cell receptor beta chains listed below, sequenced in a study of neurological immune-mediated disorders. TCRdb passed the 5' RACE reads through MiXCR, listing each CDR3 protein once. The repertoire consists of under 90,000 distinct CDR3 sequences, with 10% occurring once and the leading ten covering about 1.8%. Material: PBMCs. The receptors come from a man in his forties in good health.

In this sample, this clonotype turned up many times. The chain uses TRBV29-1 and TRBJ2-1; D remains ambiguous. Germline V gene sequence: CDR1 SQVTM, CDR2 ANQGSEA. This CDR3 region has 11 residues. Trimming removed 4 bases at V and 4 bases at J, with 5 bases between. This CDR3 reads CSVVQYNEQFF. CDR3 bases: TGCAGCGTTGTACAGTACAATGAGCAGTTCTTC.

This clonotype was recorded many times. The chain carries TRBV11-2 and TRBJ2-7, with 10 bases lining up with TRBD2. V gave up 6 bases and J gave up 3 bases; unmatched junction bases: 8. The CDR3 extends over 15 amino acids. From germline, CDR1 is SGHAT and CDR2 FQNNGV. The CDR3 sequence: CASRRTSGNGYEQYF. CDR3 nucleotide sequence: TGTGCCAGCAGGCGCACTAGCGGGAATGGCTACGAGCAGTACTTC. The variable domain in full, with the rest retrieved from reference TRBV11-2 and TRBJ2-7, is EAGVAQSPRYKIIEKRQSVAFWCNPISGHATLYWYQQILGQGPKLLIQFQNNGVVDDSQLPKDRFSAERLKGVDSTLKIQPAKLEDSAVYLCASRRTSGNGYEQYFGPGTRLTVT.

This clonotype appeared many times. This chain links TRBV5-1 with TRBJ1-3; no clear D gene. The germline CDR1 and CDR2 sequences are SGHRS and YFSETQ. CDR3 length: 12 residues. Trimming pared 2 bases from V and 3 bases from J, leaving 3 bases between. CDR3 region: CASSLYGNTIYF. The DNA for the CDR3 is TGCGCCAGCAGCTTATATGGAAACACCATATATTTT.

This clonotype was seen ten or more times. V gene TRBV12-3 or TRBV12-4 combines with J gene TRBJ1-2; a possible D gene is TRBD1 (5 bases). V shed 7 bases and J shed 4 bases, with 19 bases lying between them. The CDR3 runs to 15 residues. CDR3 sequence: CASTVIGSGGYGYTF. The CDR3 DNA reads as TGTGCCAGCACCGTGATCGGGTCCGGGGGCTATGGCTACACCTTC.

Only one count was recorded for this clonotype. A much larger clone differs by one base, so this may be a read error. DNA of the CDR3: TGTGCCAGCAGCCGTAGGGGCATGGAGCAGCCCCAGCATTTT. It encodes CASSRRGMEQPQHF. The chain carries TRBV7-9 and TRBJ1-5, with D possibly matching TRBD1 (5 bases). This CDR3 region has 14 residues. V shed 5 bases and J shed 7 bases, with 15 bases lying between them. Germline assignment: CDR1 SEHNR and CDR2 FQNEAQ (reference sequence). Drawing the rest from reference TRBV7-9 and TRBJ1-5, the complete variable domain is DTGVSQNPRHKITKRGQNVTFRCDPISEHNRLYWYRQTLGQGPEFLTYFQNEAQLEKSRLLSDRFSAERPKGSFSTLEIQRTEQGDSAMYLCASSRRGMEQPQHFGDGTRLSIL.

Regarding this clonotype: Germline and junction disagree at one end, which may indicate a read error. The V gene is TRBV7-9, the J gene TRBJ2-5; D may be TRBD2 (7 bases). The germline gives CDR1 SEHNR, CDR2 FQNEAQ (reference sequence). The CDR3 is made up of 16 amino acids. The chain's CDR3 is CVSSPSGGRIGWTQYF. CDR3 DNA sequence: TGTGTCAGCAGCCCTTCCGGGGGGCGCATAGGTTGGACCCAGTACTTC.

This clonotype appeared many times. This chain links TRBV9 with TRBJ2-5; 8 nucleotides line up with TRBD2. CDR1 and CDR2 from the germline V gene are SGDLS and YYNGEE. The CDR3 has 15 amino acids. The ends lost 4 bases at V and 5 bases at J; junction bases unmatched: 10. DNA for the CDR3: TGTGCCAGCAGCTTCGCCGGGACTAGAGCGGAGACCCAGTACTTC. It specifies CASSFAGTRAETQYF.

This clonotype appeared many times. The rearrangement uses TRBV28 and TRBJ2-7; 7 bases are shared with TRBD2. Germline CDR1 reads MDHEN; CDR2 reads SYDVKM. The CDR3 covers 16 residues. The J segment lost 3 bases and the V segment lost 4 bases, leaving 12 bases of the junction unmatched. The CDR3 DNA reads as TGTGCCAGCAGTTCTGGACCGCCCGCGGGGGTCTACGAGCAGTACTTC. Its translation: CASSSGPPAGVYEQYF.

This clonotype was seen at least ten times. In nucleotides, the CDR3 is TGCGCCAGCAGTGGGGGCCGGGGGCGCTCCTACGAGCAGTACTTC. Protein product: CASSGGRGRSYEQYF. The chain couples TRBV5-1 to TRBJ2-7; D possibly uses TRBD1 or TRBD2 (6 bases each). Germline CDR1 reads SGHRS; CDR2 reads YFSETQ. Trimming stripped 5 bases from V and 0 bases from J, with 15 bases between. CDR3 length equals 15 residues.

This clonotype was observed at least ten times. CDR3 nucleotide sequence: TGTGCCAGCAGACTAAGCAGAGGGTCCTACGAGCAGTACTTC. Its translation: CASRLSRGSYEQYF. The genes are TRBV28 and TRBJ2-7, with a possible D match to TRBD2 (5 bases). Trimming cost V 6 bases and J 1 base, with 13 bases left between them. This CDR3 has 14 residues. The germline gives CDR1 MDHEN, CDR2 SYDVKM. The full variable domain, rest sourced from reference TRBV28 and TRBJ2-7, is DVKVTQSSRYLVKRTGEKVFLECVQDMDHENMFWYRQDPGLGLRLIYFSYDVKMKEKGDIPEGYSVSREKKERFSLILESASTNQTSMYLCASRLSRGSYEQYFGPGTRLTVT.

This clonotype was seen a handful of times. This chain joins TRBV7-9 and TRBJ2-1; D may be TRBD2 (7 bases). The CDR3 length is 15 residues. Trimming cost V 6 bases and J 2 bases, with 14 bases left between them. Germline lookup yields CDR1 SEHNR and CDR2 FQNEAQ (reference sequence). The CDR3 protein is CASSFAGDTYNEQFF. The CDR3, as DNA: TGTGCCAGCAGTTTTGCGGGGGACACCTACAATGAGCAGTTCTTC.

This clonotype occurred many times. The V call is TRBV5-1, the J call TRBJ2-3; TRBD2 aligns across 8 bases. Germline CDR1 and CDR2: SGHRS and YFSETQ. V lost 0 bases, J lost 4 bases, and 19 bases stayed unmatched. This CDR3 spans 20 amino acids. DNA of the CDR3: TGCGCCAGCAGCTTGGCTGTAGCGGGACTGCAGGTCGAGAAGTCAGATACGCAGTATTTT. Translating it yields CASSLAVAGLQVEKSDTQYF.

This clonotype has ten or more counts. The rearrangement joins TRBV21-1 to TRBJ1-2; the DNA was not used to check the table's D call, TRBD1. TRBV21-1 is designated a pseudogene. The CDR3 totals 13 residues. The CDR3 DNA is TGTGCCACCCTGGTCAGGGCCATCTATGGCTACACCTTC. Amino acid sequence: CATLVRAIYGYTF.

The chain uses TRBV7-2 and TRBJ1-2, with D unresolved. This CDR3 spans 14 amino acids. Germline V gene sequence: CDR1 SGHTA, CDR2 FQGNSA. V gave up 11 bases and J gave up 0 bases, with 16 bases separating them. The CDR3 here is CAGQAPDTNYGYTF. DNA of the CDR3: TGTGCCGGCCAGGCACCAGACACTAACTATGGCTACACCTTC. The entire variable domain, with the rest obtained from reference TRBV7-2 and TRBJ1-2, is as follows: GAGVSQSPSNKVTEKGKDVELRCDPISGHTALYWYRQSLGQGLEFLIYFQGNSAPDKSGLPSDRFSAERTGGSVSTLTIQRTQQEDSAVYLCAGQAPDTNYGYTFGSGTRLTVV.

This clonotype was counted many times. This chain joins TRBV5-1 and TRBJ2-3; possibly TRBD1 for D (6 bases). The CDR3 has 16 amino acids. CDR1 is SGHRS, CDR2 YFSETQ, per germline. V shed 1 base and J shed 0 bases, with 12 bases lying between them. CDR3 in DNA: TGCGCCAGCAGCTTGTGGACAGAGATTAGCACAGATACGCAGTATTTT. This translates into CASSLWTEISTDTQYF.

This clonotype was detected many times. The CDR3 here is CAIRGDRDTEAFF. CDR3 in DNA: TGTGCCATCAGGGGGGACAGGGACACTGAAGCTTTCTTT. This chain connects TRBV10-3 to TRBJ1-1; TRBD1 matches at 9 bases. The germline V gene encodes CDR1 ENHRY and CDR2 SYGVKD. V lost 6 bases, J lost 3 bases, and 2 bases stayed unmatched. The CDR3 spans 13 residues.

This clonotype was detected ten times or more. V and J are TRBV20-1 and TRBJ2-1; 11 bases map to TRBD2. Germline CDR1 reads DFQATT; CDR2 reads SNEGSKA (reference sequence). The length of the CDR3 is 15 residues. J gave up 2 bases and V 2 bases, and 2 bases lay outside the gene matches. The CDR3 DNA reads TGCAGTGCTAGATGGGGACTAGCGGCCTACAATGAGCAGTTCTTC. Residues: CSARWGLAAYNEQFF.

Worth noting for this clonotype: This may be a read error: a much more frequent sequence differs by one nucleotide. V gene TRBV5-1 combines with J gene TRBJ1-5, with D unresolved. This CDR3 region has 14 residues. V lost 5 bases and J lost 3, with 12 bases in between. The germline V gene has CDR1 SGHRS and CDR2 YFSETQ. The CDR3 is CASRVDRLNQPQHF. The CDR3 bases are TGCGCCAGCAGGGTTGATCGCCTCAATCAGCCCCAGCATTTT.

This clonotype was seen a handful of times. The V and J genes are TRBV11-1 and TRBJ2-1; possibly TRBD2 for D (5 bases). This CDR3 spans 13 amino acids. In germline, CDR1 is SGHAT, CDR2 FQDESV (reference sequence). The CDR3 region has the DNA TGTGCTACCAGATGGGGAGTCCACAATGAGCAGTTCTTC. Amino acid sequence: CATRWGVHNEQFF.

This clonotype was observed a few times. The J gene is TRBJ2-5, the V gene TRBV25-1, with D hard to call. The germline V and J ends were trimmed by 3 bases and 5 bases, with 13 bases remaining between them. Germline V gives CDR1 MGHDK, CDR2 SYGVNS. CDR3 length: 14 residues. The DNA for the CDR3 is TGTGCCAGCAGTGACCCGACGGTGAGGGAGACCCAGTACTTC. Protein: CASSDPTVRETQYF. Together with reference TRBV25-1 and TRBJ2-5, the CDR3 gives the full variable domain: EADIYQTPRYLVIGTGKKITLECSQTMGHDKMYWYQQDPGMELHLIHYSYGVNSTEKGDLSSESTVSRIRTEHFPLTLESARPSHTSQYLCASSDPTVRETQYFGPGTRLLVL.

This clonotype has at least ten counts. The gene calls are TRBV10-2 and TRBJ1-1; possible D gene TRBD1, 5 bases. Trimming took off 6 bases at V and 0 bases at J, with 8 bases between the two ends. This CDR3 has 13 amino acids. CDR1 is WSHSY, CDR2 SAAADI, per germline. In nucleotides, the CDR3 is TGCGCCAGCAGAGGGGCCCTGAACACTGAAGCTTTCTTT. It translates to CASRGALNTEAFF.

This clonotype was recorded a few times. The genes are TRBV29-1 and TRBJ1-1; D not certain. The CDR3 covers 12 residues. Germline V CDR1 and CDR2: SQVTM, ANQGSEA. V was shortened by 4 bases and J by 8 bases, with 14 bases between the two germline ends. The CDR3 DNA is TGCAGCGTTGCCGAACTACGGGCGGAAGCTTTCTTT. Translation gives CSVAELRAEAFF.

This clonotype was seen at least ten times. CDR3 in amino acids: CASSFAGGPSYNEQFF. Here the CDR3 DNA reads TGCGCCAGCAGCTTCGCGGGAGGGCCATCCTACAATGAGCAGTTCTTC. V is TRBV5-1 and J is TRBJ2-1; 9 nucleotides agree with TRBD2. V gave up 2 bases and J gave up 1 base; unmatched junction bases: 4. The CDR3 loop spans 16 amino acids. From germline, CDR1 is SGHRS and CDR2 YFSETQ.

At least ten counts were recorded for this clonotype. The rearrangement uses TRBV9 and TRBJ2-7; 9 nucleotides align to TRBD2. V lost 4 bases to trimming and J lost 2 bases; unmatched junction nucleotides: 10. From germline, CDR1 is SGDLS and CDR2 YYNGEE. This CDR3 has 16 amino acids. The CDR3 protein is CASSPQLAGMTYEQYF. The CDR3 DNA reads as TGTGCCAGCAGCCCCCAGCTAGCGGGGATGACCTACGAGCAGTACTTC.

The sample holds many counts of this clonotype. This chain uses TRBV10-3 with TRBJ1-1; D might be TRBD1 (5 bases). V gave up 6 bases and J gave up 7 bases, with 15 bases separating them. CDR3 length equals 13 residues. CDR1 and CDR2 from the germline V gene are ENHRY and SYGVKD. This CDR3 reads CAIRGEGGGEAFF. DNA for the CDR3: TGTGCCATCAGAGGGGAGGGAGGCGGTGAAGCTTTCTTT.

This clonotype turned up a few times. V and J are TRBV28 and TRBJ2-5, with D possibly being TRBD1 (6 bases). Trimming removed 10 bases from V and 5 bases from J, with 11 bases in between. The CDR3 totals 11 residues. Germline lookup yields CDR1 MDHEN and CDR2 SYDVKM. In DNA, the CDR3 is TGTGCCACTGAGGGGGTGGAGACCCAGTACTTC. This translates into CATEGVETQYF.

Notes on this clonotype: At one end, the junction sequence differs from germline, possibly due to a read error. The chain recombines TRBV20-1 with TRBJ2-7, with a weak D call TRBD2 (6 bases). Germline lookup yields CDR1 DFQATT and CDR2 SNEGSKA (reference sequence). This CDR3 is 18 amino acids long. DNA of the CDR3: TGCAGTTTCGAGGAGGCTAGCGTGAGGGCCCAGTCCTCCTACGATCAGTACTTC. As protein: CSFEEASVRAQSSYDQYF.

At least ten counts were recorded for this clonotype. This chain joins TRBV5-1 and TRBJ2-7; the D call may be TRBD1 or TRBD2 (5 bases each). The CDR3 length is 15 residues. The germline gives CDR1 SGHRS, CDR2 YFSETQ. The V end lost 4 bases, the J end lost 6 bases, and 20 bases lay between the germline ends. The DNA of the CDR3 is TGCGCCAGCAGCGCCTCTTTGGGGAGTAGGGGCGAGCAGTACTTC. Amino acids: CASSASLGSRGEQYF. Together with reference TRBV5-1 and TRBJ2-7, the CDR3 gives the full variable domain: KAGVTQTPRYLIKTRGQQVTLSCSPISGHRSVSWYQQTPGQGLQFLFEYFSETQRNKGNFPGRFSGRQFSNSRSEMNVSTLELGDSALYLCASSASLGSRGEQYFGPGTRLTVT.

This clonotype was seen repeatedly, ten times or more. The gene calls are TRBV20-1 and TRBJ1-6; unclear D gene. This CDR3 comprises 14 residues. V lost 6 bases and J 6 bases, leaving 15 bases between the germline ends. CDR1 and CDR2 (germline): DFQATT, SNEGSKA (reference sequence). The CDR3 region is CSAPSGPSNSPLHF. DNA of the CDR3: TGCAGTGCCCCAAGTGGGCCGTCTAATTCACCCCTCCACTTT.

This clonotype was seen ten or more times. This chain links TRBV7-9 with TRBJ2-3; D is possibly TRBD1 (6 bases). This CDR3 spans 14 amino acids. Germline CDR1 reads SEHNR; CDR2 reads FQNEAQ (reference sequence). The V end was cut by 8 bases, the J end by 4 bases, with 16 bases between. The CDR3 sequence is CASSWGLDADTQYF. The CDR3 DNA reads TGTGCCAGCTCCTGGGGGCTAGACGCAGATACGCAGTATTTT.